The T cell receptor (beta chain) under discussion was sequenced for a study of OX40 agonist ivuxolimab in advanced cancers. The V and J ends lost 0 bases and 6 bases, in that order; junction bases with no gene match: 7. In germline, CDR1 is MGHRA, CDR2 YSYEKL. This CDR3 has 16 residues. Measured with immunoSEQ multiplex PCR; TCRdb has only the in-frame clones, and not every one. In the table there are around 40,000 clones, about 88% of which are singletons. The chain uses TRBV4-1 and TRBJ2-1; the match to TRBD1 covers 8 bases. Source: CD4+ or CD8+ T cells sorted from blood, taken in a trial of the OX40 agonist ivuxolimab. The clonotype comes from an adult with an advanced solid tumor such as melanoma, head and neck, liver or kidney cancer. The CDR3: CASSQELGTGVNEQFF. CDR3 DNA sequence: TGCGCCAGCAGCCAAGAGTTGGGGACAGGCGTCAATGAGCAGTTCTTC.